The 9 T cell receptor beta chains in this list originate from one sample, sequenced in a study of T-cell reconstitution after alpha-beta-depleted transplantation in children. Unique molecular identifiers were used to barcode this TCRbeta library. A single record per CDR3 protein comes from TCRdb applying MiXCR to the PCR reads. The data hold more than 400,000 distinct CDR3 sequences, with about 10% observed a single time. Sequencing used PBMCs, mostly from graft donor cells, obtained 180 days after TCRalphabeta/CD19-depleted stem cell transplant. The receptor source for this set is a female patient aged 2-10 years who had a stem cell transplant for aplastic anemia, so the T cells may come from the graft donor.

J is TRBJ2-2 and V is TRBV5-5, with 9 bases fitting TRBD2. Germline CDR1 and CDR2: SGHKS and YYEKEE (reference sequence). This CDR3 region has 18 residues. Trimming at V came to 4 bases and at J to 2 bases, leaving 12 bases not matched to a gene. Here the CDR3 reads CASSAPLAGGFNTGELFF. CDR3 nucleotide sequence: TGTGCCAGCAGCGCCCCACTAGCGGGCGGCTTTAACACCGGGGAGCTGTTTTTT.

This clonotype showed up just a few times. The rearrangement joins TRBV24-1 to TRBJ2-1, with D possibly TRBD2 on 6 matching bases. Trimming removed 3 bases from V and 12 bases from J, with 11 bases in between. CDR1 is KGHDR, CDR2 SFDVKD, per germline. This CDR3 comprises 12 residues. For the CDR3, the DNA is TGTGCCACCAGTGATAGCGGGTGGGGGCAGTTCTTC. Encoded protein: CATSDSGWGQFF.

This clonotype was found many times. The V and J genes are TRBV5-1 and TRBJ1-6; D perhaps matches TRBD1 (5 bases). Germline loops: CDR1 SGHRS, CDR2 YFSETQ. Trimming pared 4 bases from V and 6 bases from J, leaving 14 bases between. The CDR3 is 15 amino acids. The CDR3 protein is CASSLWGDGNSPLHF. As DNA, the CDR3 is TGCGCCAGCAGCCTCTGGGGGGACGGTAATTCACCCCTCCACTTT.

This clonotype was counted a few times. The chain couples TRBV28 to TRBJ1-5; D uncertain. The germline V and J ends were trimmed by 7 bases and 9 bases, with 19 bases remaining between them. The CDR3 has 14 residues. The germline V gene has CDR1 MDHEN and CDR2 SYDVKM. Written as DNA, the CDR3 is TGTGCCAGCACCCTCCTGGGTCTCAGGTTGCCCCAGCATTTT. Protein: CASTLLGLRLPQHF.

This clonotype has at least ten counts. The chain recombines TRBV6-5 with TRBJ2-5, with a possible D match to TRBD1 (5 bases). V was clipped by 0 bases and J by 4 bases, with 15 bases between them. There are 16 residues in the CDR3. CDR1 and CDR2 (germline): MNHEY, SVGAGI. CDR3 DNA: TGTGCCAGCAGTTACTCGCGGTGGGGCACGCGAGAGACCCAGTACTTC. The encoded protein is CASSYSRWGTRETQYF.

The chain is built from TRBV18 and TRBJ2-1, with a tentative D call TRBD1 (6 bases). The V gene lost 0 bases and the J gene lost 1 base, with 13 bases spanning the gap. Germline assignment: CDR1 KGHSH and CDR2 LQKENI. This CDR3 contains 17 residues. In nucleotides, the CDR3 is TGTGCCAGCTCACCACCGGCCAGGGGCCTTTCCTACAATGAGCAGTTCTTC. It encodes CASSPPARGLSYNEQFF.

The chain links TRBV5-1 to TRBJ2-7; unclear D gene. Germline CDR1 SGHRS, CDR2 YFSETQ. The CDR3 consists of 14 residues. Between the trimmed V and J ends, which lost 0 bases and 2 bases, there was a span of 9 bases. The CDR3 loop is CASSLASKTYEQYF. Written as DNA, the CDR3 is TGCGCCAGCAGCTTGGCCAGTAAGACCTACGAGCAGTACTTC.

This clonotype came up many times. This sequence joins TRBV29-1 and TRBJ1-1, with D possibly matching TRBD1 (6 bases). CDR3 length: 11 residues. CDR1 and CDR2 from the germline V gene are SQVTM and ANQGSEA. V was trimmed by 7 bases and J by 10 bases, leaving 16 bases between them. The CDR3 region has the DNA TGCAGCGCTCGACAGGAAACCGGAGCTTTCTTT. Its protein is CSARQETGAFF.

This clonotype was detected only a few times. The chain uses TRBV7-2 and TRBJ1-1, with 8 bases matching TRBD1. This CDR3 region has 14 residues. Germline trimming cut 0 bases from V and 11 bases from J; bases unmatched to any gene: 8. The germline gives CDR1 SGHTA, CDR2 FQGNSA. For the CDR3, the DNA is TGTGCCAGCAGCTTAGCGGTCGCAGGGGGCTGGGCTTTCTTT. Its protein is CASSLAVAGGWAFF.